The subject of this entry is one T cell receptor (beta chain). Unique molecular identifiers featured in how the TCRbeta library was prepared. TCRdb reprocessed the PCR reads via MiXCR and lists one record per CDR3 protein. The sample holds roughly 400,000 distinct CDR3 sequences, over 20% seen once. This sample was taken from a study of T-cell reconstitution after alpha-beta-depleted transplantation in children. The CDR3 is 13 residues long. The trim removed 3 bases at V and 7 bases at J, leaving 6 bases unmatched. The V gene's germline CDR1 is SGHRS and CDR2 YFSETQ. This clonotype originated in a human donor who donated a stem cell graft to a child with acute myeloid leukemia. The chain combines TRBV5-1 with TRBJ2-7; 8 bases agree with TRBD1. The sample in question was PBMCs from the stem cell graft donor, obtained from the stem cell graft. This chain's CDR3 is CASSSDRGPEQYF. CDR3 nucleotides: TGCGCCAGCAGCTCCGACAGGGGTCCGGAGCAGTACTTC.